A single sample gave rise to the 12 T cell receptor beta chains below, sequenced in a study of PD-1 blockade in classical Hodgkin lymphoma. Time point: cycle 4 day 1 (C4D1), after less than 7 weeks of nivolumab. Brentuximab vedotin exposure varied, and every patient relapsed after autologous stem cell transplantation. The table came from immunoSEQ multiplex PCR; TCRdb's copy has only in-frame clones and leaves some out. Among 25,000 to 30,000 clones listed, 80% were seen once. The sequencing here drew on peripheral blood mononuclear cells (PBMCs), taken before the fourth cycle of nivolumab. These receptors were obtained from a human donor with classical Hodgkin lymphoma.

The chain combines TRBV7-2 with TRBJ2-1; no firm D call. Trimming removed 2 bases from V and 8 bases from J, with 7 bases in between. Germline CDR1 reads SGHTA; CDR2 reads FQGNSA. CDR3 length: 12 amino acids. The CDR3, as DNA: TGTGCCAGCAGCTTACCCGCGGATGAGCAGTTCTTC. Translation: CASSLPADEQFF. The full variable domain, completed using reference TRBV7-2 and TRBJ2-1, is GAGVSQSPSNKVTEKGKDVELRCDPISGHTALYWYRQSLGQGLEFLIYFQGNSAPDKSGLPSDRFSAERTGGSVSTLTIQRTQQEDSAVYLCASSLPADEQFFGPGTRLTVL.

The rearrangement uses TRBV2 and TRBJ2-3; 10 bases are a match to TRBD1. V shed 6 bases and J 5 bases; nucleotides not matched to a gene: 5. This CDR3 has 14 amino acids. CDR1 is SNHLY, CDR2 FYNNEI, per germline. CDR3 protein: CASRGRTGGDTQYF. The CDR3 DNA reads TGTGCCAGCAGAGGTCGGACAGGGGGAGATACGCAGTATTTT.

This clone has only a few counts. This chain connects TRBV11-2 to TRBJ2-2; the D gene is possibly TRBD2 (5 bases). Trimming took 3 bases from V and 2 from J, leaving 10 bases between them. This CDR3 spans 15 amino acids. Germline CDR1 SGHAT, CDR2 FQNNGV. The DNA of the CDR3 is TGTGCCAGCAGCTTGTGGGAGACCAACACCGGGGAGCTGTTTTTT. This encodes CASSLWETNTGELFF.

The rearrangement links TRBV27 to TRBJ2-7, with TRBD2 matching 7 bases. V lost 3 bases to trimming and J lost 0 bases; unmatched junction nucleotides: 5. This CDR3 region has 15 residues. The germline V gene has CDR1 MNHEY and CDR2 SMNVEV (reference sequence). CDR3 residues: CASSFTAGSSYEQYF. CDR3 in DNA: TGTGCCAGCAGTTTCACAGCGGGAAGCTCCTACGAGCAGTACTTC.

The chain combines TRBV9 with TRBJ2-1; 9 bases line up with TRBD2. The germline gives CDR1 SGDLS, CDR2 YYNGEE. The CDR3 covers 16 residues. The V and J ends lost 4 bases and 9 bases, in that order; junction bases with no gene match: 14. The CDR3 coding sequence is TGTGCCAGCAGCCCCCGTGCGGGAGGGCCCTATCTTGAGCAGTTCTTC. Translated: CASSPRAGGPYLEQFF.

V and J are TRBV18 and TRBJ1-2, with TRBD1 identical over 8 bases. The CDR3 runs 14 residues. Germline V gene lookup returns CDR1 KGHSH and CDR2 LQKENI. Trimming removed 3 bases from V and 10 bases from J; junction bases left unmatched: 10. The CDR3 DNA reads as TGTGCCAGCTCACCTATTGGACAGGGCTCGGACTACACCTTC. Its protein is CASSPIGQGSDYTF.

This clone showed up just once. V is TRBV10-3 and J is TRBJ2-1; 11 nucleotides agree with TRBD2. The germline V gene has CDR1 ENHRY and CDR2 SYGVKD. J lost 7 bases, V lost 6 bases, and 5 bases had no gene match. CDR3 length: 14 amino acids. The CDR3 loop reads CAISVLAGGNEQFF. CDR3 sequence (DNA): TGTGCCATCAGCGTTCTAGCGGGAGGTAATGAGCAGTTCTTC.

The CDR3 sequence is CASSLFQSRNTEAFF. CDR3 coding DNA: TGTGCCAGCAGCTTATTCCAATCCAGGAACACTGAAGCTTTCTTT. The chain uses TRBV13 and TRBJ1-1; D gene ambiguous. V was trimmed by 2 bases and J by 1 base, leaving 11 bases between them. CDR3 length: 15 residues. CDR1 and CDR2 (germline): PRHDT, FYEKMQ (reference sequence).

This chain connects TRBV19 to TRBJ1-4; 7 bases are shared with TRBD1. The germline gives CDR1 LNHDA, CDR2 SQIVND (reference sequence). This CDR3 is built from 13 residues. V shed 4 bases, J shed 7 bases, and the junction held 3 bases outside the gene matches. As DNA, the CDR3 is TGTGCCAGTAGTAAGGGGGCTGCTGAAAAACTGTTTTTT. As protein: CASSKGAAEKLFF.

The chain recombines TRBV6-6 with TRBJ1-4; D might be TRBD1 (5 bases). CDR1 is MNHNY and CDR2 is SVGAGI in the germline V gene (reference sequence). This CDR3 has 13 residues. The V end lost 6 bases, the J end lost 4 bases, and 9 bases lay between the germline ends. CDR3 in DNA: TGTGCCAGCAGCCAGGACATTAATGAAAAACTGTTTTTT. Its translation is CASSQDINEKLFF.

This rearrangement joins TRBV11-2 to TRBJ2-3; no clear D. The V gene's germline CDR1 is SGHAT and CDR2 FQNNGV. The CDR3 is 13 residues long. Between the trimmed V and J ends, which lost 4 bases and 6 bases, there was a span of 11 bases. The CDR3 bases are TGTGCCAGCAGCTCTGTCGGAAGGGATACGCAGTATTTT. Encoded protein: CASSSVGRDTQYF.

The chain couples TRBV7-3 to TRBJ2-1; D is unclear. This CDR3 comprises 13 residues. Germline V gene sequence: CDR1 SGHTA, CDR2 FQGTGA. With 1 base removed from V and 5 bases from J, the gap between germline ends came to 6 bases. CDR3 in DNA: TGTGCCAGCAGCTTAAGGGCGAACAATGAGCAGTTCTTC. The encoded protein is CASSLRANNEQFF. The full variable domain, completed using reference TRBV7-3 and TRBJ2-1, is GAGVSQTPSNKVTEKGKYVELRCDPISGHTALYWYRQSLGQGPEFLIYFQGTGAADDSGLPNDRFFAVRPEGSVSTLKIQRTERGDSAVYLCASSLRANNEQFFGPGTRLTVL.